Detailed here is one TCR beta chain. Its antigen remains unidentified. The entry originates in a study of shared clonotypes between healthy human individuals. Findings and caveats of the study: Between a few donors, naive CD4 clonotypes were shared at a level of around 5.1%. The four-donor shared clonotypes exceeded non-shared clonotypes in generation probability, with non-shared ones scoring lower.

CDR1 MNHEY and CDR2 SMNVEV come from the germline V gene (reference sequence). The V gene end was trimmed by 1 base and the J gene end by 4 bases; junction bases not matched to a gene: 10. CDR3 size: 17 residues. Naive CD8 cells were CD45RO-negative, positively selected for CCR7, excluding terminally differentiated effector memory CD45RA+ cells. Donors had no recently reported acute infections or vaccinations and were HIV-negative. An assay was performed, and its level was deep. TCRdb's table, derived via immunoSEQ multiplex PCR, lists solely in-frame clones and lacks some. The repertoire holds some 630,000 clones, with roughly 96% as singletons.

The sequenced sample was naive CD8+ T cells sorted from blood. This clonotype was sampled from a woman aged 25 to 39 in good health. This chain joins TRBV27 and TRBJ1-5, with 7 bases aligning to TRBD1. CDR3 DNA: TGTGCCAGCAGTTTATGGTCTACAGGGGCCATAAATCAGCCCCAGCATTTT. It yields the protein CASSLWSTGAINQPQHF.